This T cell receptor (beta chain) was identified during a study of identical twins (dated by TCRdb to 2016 to 2018). For context, the study as a whole: The study deep-sequenced TCR alpha and beta repertoires from monozygotic twins, unrelated adults of various ages and cord blood to test whether fetal clonotypes persist. Replicate twin experiments were performed at different times using different library preparation protocols to rule out contamination. Study-level results and caveats: In beta out-of-frame sequences, excess twin sharing was weaker, because having fewer shared sequences lowered the signal-to-noise ratio. In monozygotic twins, recombination models systematically underestimated out-of-frame TCR alpha sharing, but the models matched the sharing seen between unrelated individuals. Fewer insertions were carried by abundant cord blood beta clonotypes, a similar but weaker trend appeared in young adult naive repertoires, and no such trend appeared in memory repertoires. Compared with coincidental sharing between unrelated individuals, an excess of low generation-probability sequences was observed among out-of-frame TCR alpha sequences shared between twins. Invariant T cells such as MAIT and iNKT could partly confound zero-insertion analyses, although diverse VJ usage argued against such confounding for most clonotypes. Because the same donors could not be followed over many years, the conclusions relied on cross-sectional statistical analysis.

All donors were healthy Caucasians. Miltenyi CD45RO+ enrichment and human naive T-cell isolation kits were used to isolate memory (CD45RO+) and naive T cells from PBMC. This clonotype was recorded a few times. It has no known antigen specificity. There are no base qualities to consult, and no much larger clone falls within one base. Library preparation employed 5' RACE. For sequencing, an Illumina HiSeq 2000 was employed. Template switching added a universal primer binding site, and the final cDNA carried a unique molecular identifier that allowed TCR cDNA molecules to be counted accurately. Specific primers in the conserved constant-segment region were used to synthesize first-strand cDNA for TCR alpha and beta chains. To control for contamination, every cDNA library carried two barcodes: a SMART-Mk sample barcode plus Illumina barcodes. Two successive PCR steps introduced TruSeq adapter sequences along with Illumina sample barcodes. TCR alpha and beta cDNA libraries were sequenced on the Illumina HiSeq platform with custom primers. The study's processing was this. Raw reads were processed with MiGEC to extract unique molecular identifiers, and MiXCR was used to determine CDR3 positions. Recombination models were inferred per individual with the repgenHMM and IGoR tools using an EM algorithm. The tcR package in R was used for shared clonotype analysis, with sharing normalized by the product of cloneset sizes. To study raw recombination free of thymic and clonal selection effects, out-of-frame nonproductive sequences were analyzed. The public reads were run again by TCRdb, first through fastp at Q25 and then through MiXCR, and only productive beta chains were kept. Every CDR3 protein is listed once, alongside the most common genes and DNA of its rows. These V and J calls derive from TCRdb rather than the authors' analysis. The sample profile shows around 220,000 distinct CDR3 sequences; over 9.5% of them were found once. The ten largest account for 8% to 10% of the sample.

According to the germline V gene, CDR1 reads SGHDN and CDR2 reads FVKESK. V trim: 4 bases; J trim: 6 bases; unmatched bases: 8. Its CDR3 holds 15 amino acids, cysteine through phenylalanine. CDR3 DNA only is kept here, 45 bases in frame from base 1. This receptor was obtained from a man over 45 in good health. Rearrangement joined TRBV14 to TRBJ2-7; TRBD2 agrees with 11 junctional bases. The sequenced sample was memory T cells sorted from blood. Sample cell subset or site, as interpreted from the label and publication: CD45RO+ enriched T cells. The DNA sequence is given as TGTGCCAGCAGCCCCGGGACTAGCGGCCGTCTCGAGCAGTACTTC. This gives the protein CASSPGTSGRLEQYF.